These 29 T cell receptor beta chains originate from one sample sequenced in a study of long-term antiretroviral therapy in people with HIV (dated by TCRdb to between 2021 and 2023). The immunoSEQ hsTCRB v3.0 assay was used at survey level resolution to sequence the TRB variable region. Drawn from immuneACCESS, this table holds only the in-frame rearrangements with V and J called that TCRdb kept. Clones are partly lost; checked studies trace under half to an unresolved V gene and leave the rest unexplained. Present in this sample are around 28,000 clones, 80% to 85% of which were seen just once. The ten largest clones add up to around 10% of the sample. Sample: unsorted PBMCs, taken around 2.8 years after starting antiretroviral therapy. The source is a young man with HIV.

The chain recombines TRBV5-6 with TRBJ1-1, with D possibly being TRBD1 (5 bases). Germline V CDR1 and CDR2: SGHDT, YYEEEE. The CDR3 is 17 amino acids. V was cut by 4 bases and J by 2 bases, with 21 bases left in between. The CDR3 nucleotides are TGTGCCAGCAGCCCTGGGGCAGGGACTAGATTAAACACTGAAGCTTTCTTT. Its translation: CASSPGAGTRLNTEAFF.

The CDR3 region is CASSLRDSATNEKLFF. In nucleotides, the CDR3 is TGTGCCAGCAGCCTCCGGGACAGTGCAACTAATGAAAAACTGTTTTTT. The genes are TRBV14 and TRBJ1-4, with 7 bases aligning to TRBD1. V shed 4 bases, J shed 0 bases, and the junction held 5 bases outside the gene matches. Germline V gene data show CDR1 as SGHDN and CDR2 as FVKESK. The CDR3 sequence is 16 residues long.

The rearrangement uses TRBV7-2 and TRBJ2-5, with TRBD1 as a possible D gene (6 bases). Trimming stripped 5 bases from V and 5 bases from J, with 9 bases between. The CDR3 consists of 12 residues. Germline CDR1 is SGHTA and CDR2 is FQGNSA. CDR3 in DNA: TGTGCCAGCAGCAACACAGGGGAGACCCAGTACTTC. Amino acid sequence: CASSNTGETQYF.

CDR3 loop: CASSELGQPQHF. In DNA form, the CDR3 reads TGTGCCAGCAGTGAATTGGGTCAGCCCCAGCATTTT. The chain employs TRBV6-1 and TRBJ1-5; D unresolved. This CDR3 has 12 amino acids. V lost 2 bases, J lost 6 bases, and 5 bases lay in between. The V gene's germline CDR1 is MNHNS and CDR2 SASEGT.

The J gene is TRBJ2-1, the V gene TRBV30; D possibly corresponds to TRBD2 (5 bases). V lost 2 bases to trimming and J lost 10 bases, with 12 bases between them. From germline, CDR1 is GTSNPN and CDR2 SVGIG (reference sequence). The CDR3 extends over 12 amino acids. CDR3 bases: TGTGCCTGGAGTTCCACTAGTGACGAGCAGTTCTTC. Translated, it gives CAWSSTSDEQFF.

The V call is TRBV30, the J call TRBJ1-6; unclear D gene. Deletions cut 3 bases from V and 10 bases from J, with 13 bases between. Germline lookup yields CDR1 GTSNPN and CDR2 SVGIG (reference sequence). The CDR3 covers 13 residues. The CDR3 coding sequence is TGTGCCTGGAGCCTCATCCCCTGGTCACCCCTCCACTTT. It codes for CAWSLIPWSPLHF.

Only a few counts were recorded for this clone. The V gene is TRBV25-1, the J gene TRBJ1-1; TRBD1 matches at 9 bases. CDR1 and CDR2 (germline): MGHDK, SYGVNS. This CDR3 spans 15 amino acids. The ends lost 6 bases at V and 5 bases at J; junction bases unmatched: 10. The CDR3 region is CASRGQGVAGTEAFF. The CDR3 coding sequence is TGTGCCAGCAGGGGACAGGGCGTTGCGGGGACTGAAGCTTTCTTT. Looking up the rest from reference TRBV25-1 and TRBJ1-1 gives the full variable domain: EADIYQTPRYLVIGTGKKITLECSQTMGHDKMYWYQQDPGMELHLIHYSYGVNSTEKGDLSSESTVSRIRTEHFPLTLESARPSHTSQYLCASRGQGVAGTEAFFGQGTRLTVV.

This chain joins TRBV5-6 and TRBJ2-7; 10 nucleotides match TRBD1. V gave up 5 bases and J gave up 1 base; unmatched junction bases: 3. The CDR3 sequence is 14 residues long. Per the germline V gene, CDR1 is SGHDT and CDR2 is YYEEEE. The CDR3 DNA follows: TGTGCCAGCAGTGACAGGGGGCTGTCCTACGAGCAGTACTTC. Translated: CASSDRGLSYEQYF.

V gene TRBV9 combines with J gene TRBJ2-1; 7 bases are shared with TRBD2. Trimming cost V 4 bases and J 0 bases; bases outside gene matches: 7. Germline assignment: CDR1 SGDLS and CDR2 YYNGEE. The CDR3 runs 16 residues. The chain's CDR3 is CASSPFGGSSYNEQFF. CDR3 nucleotides: TGTGCCAGCAGCCCCTTCGGCGGGAGCTCCTACAATGAGCAGTTCTTC.

This chain joins TRBV29-1 and TRBJ2-3; TRBD2 agrees at 14 bases. The J segment lost 1 base and the V segment lost 4 bases, leaving 10 bases of the junction unmatched. The CDR3 loop spans 18 amino acids. CDR1 and CDR2 from the germline V gene are SQVTM and ANQGSEA. CDR3 protein: CSVAGLAGGRAGTDTQYF. The CDR3 region has the DNA TGCAGCGTTGCCGGACTAGCGGGGGGCCGGGCGGGCACAGATACGCAGTATTTT.

For the CDR3, the DNA is TGTGCCAGTAGCCCCTCGCCCTTTCCTCAAGAGACCCAGTACTTC. Protein sequence: CASSPSPFPQETQYF. The J gene is TRBJ2-5, the V gene TRBV19; D remains ambiguous. The ends were cut back, 6 bases at V and 2 bases at J, with 16 bases in the middle. The CDR3 covers 15 residues. Per germline, CDR1 LNHDA and CDR2 SQIVND (reference sequence).

The chain is built from TRBV7-9 and TRBJ2-6, with D unclear. The CDR3 totals 15 residues. V was cut by 1 base and J by 3 bases, with 7 bases left in between. Germline V gene sequence: CDR1 SEHNR, CDR2 FQNEAQ (reference sequence). CDR3 sequence (DNA): TGTGCCAGCAGCTTAGGGGCGGTTGGGGCCAACGTCCTGACTTTC. Amino acid sequence: CASSLGAVGANVLTF.

The gene calls are TRBV7-2 and TRBJ2-1; TRBD2 agrees at 10 bases. The junction had 11 bases not matched to a gene; V was cut back by 0 bases and J by 9 bases. Germline assignment: CDR1 SGHTA and CDR2 FQGNSA. This CDR3 is 17 amino acids long. This CDR3 reads CASSLAASGGRGREQFF. The CDR3 region has the DNA TGTGCCAGCAGCTTAGCCGCTAGCGGGGGCCGCGGCCGTGAGCAGTTCTTC.

The rearrangement uses TRBV5-4 and TRBJ2-7; D not resolved. Deletions cut 0 bases from V and 5 bases from J, with 6 bases between. Germline-derived CDR1 and CDR2 are SGHNT and YYREEE (reference sequence). The CDR3 totals 12 residues. The CDR3 loop reads CASSLDGDEQYF. The DNA for the CDR3 is TGTGCCAGCAGCTTGGATGGGGACGAGCAGTACTTC.

This clone was found once. The chain is built from TRBV7-9 and TRBJ1-1; the D gene is possibly TRBD1 (5 bases). Trimming took 5 bases from V and 5 from J, leaving 21 bases between them. The CDR3 loop spans 16 amino acids. Germline V gene lookup returns CDR1 SEHNR and CDR2 FQNEAQ (reference sequence). CDR3 bases: TGTGCCAGCAGCCCATGGGGGGAAGAAGGTCGAACTGAAGCTTTCTTT. It translates to CASSPWGEEGRTEAFF.

The rearrangement uses TRBV5-1 and TRBJ2-5; D gene ambiguous. The J call may be incorrect, as the DNA end agrees better with TRBJ2-7. CDR1 and CDR2 from the germline V gene are SGHRS and YFSETQ. The CDR3 has 13 residues. The CDR3 DNA follows: TGCGCCAGCAGCTTTTTAGGGCCCTACGAGCAGTACTTC. This sequence encodes CASSFLGPYEQYF.

J is TRBJ2-1 and V is TRBV20-1; D gene unclear. Germline values: CDR1 DFQATT, CDR2 SNEGSKA (reference sequence). The CDR3 spans 11 residues. V lost 4 bases to trimming and J lost 7 bases, with 8 bases between them. Written as DNA, the CDR3 is TGCAGTGCTACGACGTCTAATGAGCAGTTCTTC. Translating it yields CSATTSNEQFF.

The CDR3 loop is CASSPRGGPNSPLHF. The CDR3 DNA follows: TGTGCCAGTAGTCCTAGGGGGGGCCCTAATTCACCCCTCCACTTT. The rearrangement links TRBV19 to TRBJ1-6; D might be TRBD1 (6 bases). With 5 bases removed from V and 6 bases from J, the gap between germline ends came to 14 bases. Germline V gene lookup returns CDR1 LNHDA and CDR2 SQIVND (reference sequence). The CDR3 has 15 residues.

The V call is TRBV4-3, the J call TRBJ2-4, with 11 positions matching TRBD2. From germline, CDR1 is LGHNA and CDR2 YSLEER. Trimming removed 0 bases from V and 9 bases from J; junction bases left unmatched: 7. The CDR3 is 16 amino acids. The CDR3 bases are TGCGCCAGCAGCCAAGATCAGCTAGCGGGAGGAAGCATTCAGTACTTC. Translating it yields CASSQDQLAGGSIQYF.

This chain joins TRBV11-2 and TRBJ2-7; no firm D call. CDR1 SGHAT and CDR2 FQNNGV come from the germline V gene. The length of the CDR3 is 15 residues. V dropped 6 bases and J dropped 3 bases, with 18 bases sitting between them. In nucleotides, the CDR3 is TGTGCCAGCAGAGTAGATTTTGCCATAGACTACGAGCAGTACTTC. Translation gives CASRVDFAIDYEQYF.

The rearrangement links TRBV27 to TRBJ1-4; 9 bases agree with TRBD1. V lost 1 base, J lost 7 bases, and 10 bases stayed unmatched. The V gene's germline CDR1 is MNHEY and CDR2 SMNVEV (reference sequence). The CDR3 extends over 17 amino acids. The DNA for the CDR3 is TGTGCCAGCAGTTTATGGACAGGGGACCGGTGGGGTGAAAAACTGTTTTTT. This sequence encodes CASSLWTGDRWGEKLFF.

The chain uses TRBV28 and TRBJ1-4, with a weak D call TRBD1 (5 bases). Per germline, CDR1 MDHEN and CDR2 SYDVKM. The CDR3 runs to 14 residues. Trimming removed 3 bases at V and 3 bases at J, with 8 bases between. CDR3 sequence reads: CASSLGGPNEKLFF. CDR3 sequence (DNA): TGTGCCAGCAGTTTGGGGGGACCTAATGAAAAACTGTTTTTT.

This chain uses TRBV5-5 with TRBJ2-2; the match to TRBD1 covers 7 bases. Trimming removed 0 bases from V and 5 bases from J; junction bases left unmatched: 4. Germline V gene data show CDR1 as SGHKS and CDR2 as YYEKEE (reference sequence). The CDR3 spans 15 residues. CDR3 bases: TGTGCCAGCAGCTTGGTTACAGGGGCAACCGGGGAGCTGTTTTTT. It is translated as CASSLVTGATGELFF.

V usage is TRBV6-1 and J usage is TRBJ1-4, with 7 bases matching TRBD1. The CDR3 is 15 residues long. Germline-derived CDR1 and CDR2 are MNHNS and SASEGT. The trim removed 6 bases at V and 3 bases at J, leaving 7 bases unmatched. In DNA, the CDR3 is TGTGCCAGCAGAAGAGACAGGGCCGCTAATGAAAAACTGTTTTTT. Its protein product is CASRRDRAANEKLFF.

This chain connects TRBV7-2 to TRBJ1-6, with D uncertain. Trimming took off 5 bases at V and 6 bases at J, with 11 bases between the two ends. This CDR3 is 14 amino acids long. Looked up from germline, CDR1 is SGHTA and CDR2 is FQGNSA. This chain's CDR3 is CASSLLQSNSPLHF. For the CDR3, the DNA is TGTGCCAGCAGCCTACTACAGAGTAATTCACCCCTCCACTTT.

This chain connects TRBV6-6 to TRBJ2-7, with a tentative D call TRBD1 (6 bases). This CDR3 has 14 residues. Germline CDR1 reads MNHNY; CDR2 reads SVGAGI (reference sequence). V was shortened by 5 bases and J by 2 bases, with 13 bases between the two germline ends. The DNA of the CDR3 is TGTGCCAGCAGTGGGGGCAGGGGCGCCTACGAGCAGTACTTC. Encoded protein: CASSGGRGAYEQYF.

This chain connects TRBV5-1 to TRBJ2-1, with 11 bases aligning to TRBD2. With 4 bases clipped from V and 5 bases from J, the junction kept 8 bases outside the gene matches. The CDR3 has 16 amino acids. In germline, CDR1 is SGHRS, CDR2 YFSETQ. The CDR3 region has the DNA TGCGCCAGCAGCCCGGGCTCGGGACTAGCGGACAATGAGCAGTTCTTC. Its protein is CASSPGSGLADNEQFF.

This rearrangement joins TRBV6-1 to TRBJ1-2; TRBD1 matches 7 bases. Germline trimming cut 3 bases from V and 8 bases from J; bases unmatched to any gene: 12. The CDR3 spans 15 residues. Germline V lookup: CDR1 MNHNS, CDR2 SASEGT. The CDR3 sequence is CASSESGQELDGYTF. The CDR3 nucleotides read TGTGCCAGCAGTGAGTCCGGACAGGAATTAGACGGCTACACCTTC.

The rearrangement uses TRBV2 and TRBJ1-2; TRBD1 is a possible D gene (5 bases). The V and J ends lost 6 bases and 8 bases respectively, with 19 bases between them. There are 14 residues in the CDR3. Per the germline V gene, CDR1 is SNHLY and CDR2 is FYNNEI. In DNA form, the CDR3 reads TGTGCCAGCAGGGACTTCGGGACGGCGACGGGCTACACCTTC. Protein product: CASRDFGTATGYTF.